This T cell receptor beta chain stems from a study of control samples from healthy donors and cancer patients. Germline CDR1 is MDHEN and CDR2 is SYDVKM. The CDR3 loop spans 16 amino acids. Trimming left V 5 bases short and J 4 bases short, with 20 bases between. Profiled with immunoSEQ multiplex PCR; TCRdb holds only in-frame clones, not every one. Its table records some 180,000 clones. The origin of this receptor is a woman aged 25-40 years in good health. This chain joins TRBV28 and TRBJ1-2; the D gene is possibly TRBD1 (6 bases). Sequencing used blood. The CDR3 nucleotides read TGTGCCAGCAGTAAATCGTCGGGGGCGCCGCGCTATGGCTACACCTTC. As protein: CASSKSSGAPRYGYTF.